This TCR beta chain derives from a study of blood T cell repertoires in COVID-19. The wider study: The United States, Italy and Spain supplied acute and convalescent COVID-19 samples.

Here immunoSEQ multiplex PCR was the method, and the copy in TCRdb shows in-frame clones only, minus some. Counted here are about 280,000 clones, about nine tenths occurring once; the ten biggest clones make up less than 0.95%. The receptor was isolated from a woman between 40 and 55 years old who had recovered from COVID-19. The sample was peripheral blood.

The CDR3 is CAISPLAGVSNEQFF. The CDR3 DNA is TGTGCCATCAGTCCCCTAGCGGGAGTGTCAAATGAGCAGTTCTTC. The chain couples TRBV10-3 to TRBJ2-1; TRBD2 aligns across 10 bases. The CDR3 covers 15 residues. The V and J ends lost 5 bases and 7 bases, in that order; junction bases with no gene match: 8. Germline-derived CDR1 and CDR2 are ENHRY and SYGVKD.